Listed here is a single T cell receptor (beta chain). Generated by immunoSEQ multiplex PCR, the TCRdb table keeps only in-frame clones and is missing some. Counted here are fewer than 95,000 clones, around 90% occurring once; the ten biggest clones make up under 0.8%. This sample was taken from a study of blood T cell repertoires in COVID-19. Germline V lookup: CDR1 SGHTS, CDR2 YDEGEE. The V and J ends lost 1 base and 2 bases respectively, with 8 bases between them. The CDR3 extends over 14 amino acids. The V and J genes are TRBV5-8 and TRBJ2-3, with D unresolved. The clonotype originates from a woman of 80 years or more with acute or convalescent COVID-19. The sequenced sample consisted of peripheral blood. The CDR3: CASSLYAVTDTQYF. The CDR3 nucleotides read TGTGCCAGCAGCTTGTACGCAGTCACAGATACGCAGTATTTT.